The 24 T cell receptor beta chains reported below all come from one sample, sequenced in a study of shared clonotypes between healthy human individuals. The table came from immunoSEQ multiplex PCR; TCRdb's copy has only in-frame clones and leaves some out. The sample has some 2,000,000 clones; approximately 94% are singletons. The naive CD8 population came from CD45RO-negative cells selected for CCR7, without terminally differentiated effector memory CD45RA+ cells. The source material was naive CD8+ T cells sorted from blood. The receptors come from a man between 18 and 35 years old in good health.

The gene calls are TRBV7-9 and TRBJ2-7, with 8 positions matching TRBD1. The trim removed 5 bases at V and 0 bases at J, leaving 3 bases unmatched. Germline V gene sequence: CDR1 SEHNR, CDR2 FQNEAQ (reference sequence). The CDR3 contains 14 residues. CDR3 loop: CASSPDRASYEQYF. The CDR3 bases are TGTGCCAGCAGCCCGGACAGGGCCTCCTACGAGCAGTACTTC.

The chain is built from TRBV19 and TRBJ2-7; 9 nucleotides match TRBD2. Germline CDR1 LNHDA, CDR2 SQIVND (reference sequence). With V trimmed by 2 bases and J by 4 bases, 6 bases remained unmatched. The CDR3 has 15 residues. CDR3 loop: CASSIMAGGPYEQYF. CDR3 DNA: TGTGCCAGTAGTATAATGGCGGGAGGGCCGTACGAGCAGTACTTC.

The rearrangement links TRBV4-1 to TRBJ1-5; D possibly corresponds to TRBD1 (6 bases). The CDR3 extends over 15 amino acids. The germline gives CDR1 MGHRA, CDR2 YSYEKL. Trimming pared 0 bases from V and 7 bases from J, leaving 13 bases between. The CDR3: CASSQDEGGGQPQHF. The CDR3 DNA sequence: TGCGCCAGCAGCCAAGATGAAGGGGGTGGACAGCCCCAGCATTTT.

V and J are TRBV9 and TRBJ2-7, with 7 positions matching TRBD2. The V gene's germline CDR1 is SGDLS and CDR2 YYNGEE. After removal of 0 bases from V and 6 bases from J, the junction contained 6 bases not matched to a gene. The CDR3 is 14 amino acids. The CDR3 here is CASSVGGSRGEQYF. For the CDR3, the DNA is TGTGCCAGCAGCGTAGGCGGGAGTCGCGGCGAGCAGTACTTC. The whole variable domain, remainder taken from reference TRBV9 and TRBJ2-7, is DSGVTQTPKHLITATGQRVTLRCSPRSGDLSVYWYQQSLDQGLQFLIQYYNGEERAKGNILERFSAQQFPDLHSELNLSSLELGDSALYFCASSVGGSRGEQYFGPGTRLTVT.

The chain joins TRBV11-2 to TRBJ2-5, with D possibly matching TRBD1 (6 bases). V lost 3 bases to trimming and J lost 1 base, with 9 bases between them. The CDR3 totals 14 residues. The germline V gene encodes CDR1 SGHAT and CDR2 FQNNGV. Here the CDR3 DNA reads TGTGCCAGCAGCTTTCAGGGGATCCAAGAGACCCAGTACTTC. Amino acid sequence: CASSFQGIQETQYF.

The DNA of the CDR3 is TGCGCCAGCAGTGAGGGGACTAGCGGGAGGGCCAGGACCGGGGAGCTGTTTTTT. Amino acid sequence: CASSEGTSGRARTGELFF. The V gene is TRBV10-1, the J gene TRBJ2-2; 16 bases line up with TRBD2. The J segment lost 5 bases and the V segment lost 2 bases, leaving 5 bases of the junction unmatched. The CDR3 is made up of 18 amino acids. Per the germline V gene, CDR1 is WNHNN and CDR2 is SYGVQD (reference sequence).

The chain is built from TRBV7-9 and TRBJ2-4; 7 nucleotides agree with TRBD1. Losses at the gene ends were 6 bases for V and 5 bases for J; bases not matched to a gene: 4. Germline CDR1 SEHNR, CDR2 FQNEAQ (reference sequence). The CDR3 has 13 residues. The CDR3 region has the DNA TGTGCCAGCAGTCGGACAGGAGAAAACATTCAGTACTTC. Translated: CASSRTGENIQYF.

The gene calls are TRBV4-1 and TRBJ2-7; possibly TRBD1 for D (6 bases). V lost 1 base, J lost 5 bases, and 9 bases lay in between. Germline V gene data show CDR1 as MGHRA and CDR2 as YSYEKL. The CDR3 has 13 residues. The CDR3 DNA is TGCGCCAGCAGCCAAGTCCGGGACAACGAGCAGTACTTC. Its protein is CASSQVRDNEQYF.

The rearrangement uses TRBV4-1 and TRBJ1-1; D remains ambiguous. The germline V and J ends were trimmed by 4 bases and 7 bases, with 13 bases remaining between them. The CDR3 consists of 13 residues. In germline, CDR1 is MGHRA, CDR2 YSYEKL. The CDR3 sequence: CASSLASSYEAFF. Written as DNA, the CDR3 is TGCGCCAGCAGCCTAGCCAGTTCATATGAAGCTTTCTTT.

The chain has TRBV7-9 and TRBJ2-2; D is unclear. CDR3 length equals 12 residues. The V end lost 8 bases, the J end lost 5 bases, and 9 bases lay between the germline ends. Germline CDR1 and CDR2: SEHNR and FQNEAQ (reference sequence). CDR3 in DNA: TGTGCCAGCGGAATAAGAACCGGGGAGCTGTTTTTT. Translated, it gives CASGIRTGELFF.

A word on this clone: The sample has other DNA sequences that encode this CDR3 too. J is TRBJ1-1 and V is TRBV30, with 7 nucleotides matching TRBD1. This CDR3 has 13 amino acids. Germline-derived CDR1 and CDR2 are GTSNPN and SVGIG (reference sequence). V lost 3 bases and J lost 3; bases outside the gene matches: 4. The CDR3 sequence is CAWSLQGDTEAFF. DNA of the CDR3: TGTGCCTGGAGCCTTCAGGGGGACACTGAAGCTTTCTTT. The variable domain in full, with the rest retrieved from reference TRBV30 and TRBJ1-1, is SQTIHQWPATLVQPVGSPLSLECTVEGTSNPNLYWYRQAAGRGLQLLFYSVGIGQISSEVPQNLSASRPQDRQFILSSKKLLLSDSGFYLCAWSLQGDTEAFFGQGTRLTVV.

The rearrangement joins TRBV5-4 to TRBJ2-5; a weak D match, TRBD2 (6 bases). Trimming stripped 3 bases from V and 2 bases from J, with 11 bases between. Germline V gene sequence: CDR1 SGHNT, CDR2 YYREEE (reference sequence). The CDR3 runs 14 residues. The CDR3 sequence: CASSWAGTQETQYF. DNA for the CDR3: TGTGCCAGCAGCTGGGCTGGGACTCAAGAGACCCAGTACTTC.

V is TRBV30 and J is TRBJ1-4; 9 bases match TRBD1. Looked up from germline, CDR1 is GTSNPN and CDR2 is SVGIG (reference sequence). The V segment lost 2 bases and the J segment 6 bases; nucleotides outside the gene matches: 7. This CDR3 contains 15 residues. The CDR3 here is CAWSTTGGPDEKLFF. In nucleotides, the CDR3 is TGTGCCTGGAGTACTACAGGGGGCCCTGATGAAAAACTGTTTTTT.

The CDR3 spells CASNDGTGVYEQYF. DNA of the CDR3: TGTGCCAGTAACGACGGGACAGGGGTCTACGAGCAGTACTTC. The chain links TRBV19 to TRBJ2-7; TRBD1 matches at 10 bases. CDR3 size: 14 residues. The germline V gene encodes CDR1 LNHDA and CDR2 SQIVND (reference sequence). The V gene end was trimmed by 7 bases and the J gene end by 3 bases; junction bases not matched to a gene: 6.

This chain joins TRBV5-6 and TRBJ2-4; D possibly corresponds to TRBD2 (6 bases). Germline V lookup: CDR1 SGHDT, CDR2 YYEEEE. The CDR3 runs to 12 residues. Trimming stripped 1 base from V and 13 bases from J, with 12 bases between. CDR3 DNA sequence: TGTGCCAGCAGCTTGTGGGACTCAACCCAGTACTTC. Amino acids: CASSLWDSTQYF.

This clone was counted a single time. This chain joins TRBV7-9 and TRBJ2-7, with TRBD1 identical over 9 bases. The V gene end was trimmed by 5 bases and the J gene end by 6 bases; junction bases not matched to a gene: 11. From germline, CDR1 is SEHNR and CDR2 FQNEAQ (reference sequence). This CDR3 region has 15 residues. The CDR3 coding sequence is TGTGCCAGCAGCGCCTCCGGGACAGGGTTAGCCGAGCAGTACTTC. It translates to CASSASGTGLAEQYF.

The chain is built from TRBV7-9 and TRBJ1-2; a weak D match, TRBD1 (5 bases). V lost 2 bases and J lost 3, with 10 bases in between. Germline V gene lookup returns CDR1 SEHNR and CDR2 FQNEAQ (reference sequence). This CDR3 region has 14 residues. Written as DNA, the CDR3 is TGTGCCAGCAGCTTAAATAGCAGGGACTATGGCTACACCTTC. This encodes CASSLNSRDYGYTF. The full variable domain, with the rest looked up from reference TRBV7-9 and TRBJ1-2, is DTGVSQNPRHKITKRGQNVTFRCDPISEHNRLYWYRQTLGQGPEFLTYFQNEAQLEKSRLLSDRFSAERPKGSFSTLEIQRTEQGDSAMYLCASSLNSRDYGYTFGSGTRLTVV.

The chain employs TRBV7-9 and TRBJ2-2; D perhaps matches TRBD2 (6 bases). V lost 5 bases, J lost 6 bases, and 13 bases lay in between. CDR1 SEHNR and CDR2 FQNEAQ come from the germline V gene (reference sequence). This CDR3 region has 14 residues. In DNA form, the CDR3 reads TGTGCCAGCAGCCCCTCGGAGGGTTCCGGGGAGCTGTTTTTT. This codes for CASSPSEGSGELFF. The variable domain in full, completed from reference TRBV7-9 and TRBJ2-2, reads DTGVSQNPRHKITKRGQNVTFRCDPISEHNRLYWYRQTLGQGPEFLTYFQNEAQLEKSRLLSDRFSAERPKGSFSTLEIQRTEQGDSAMYLCASSPSEGSGELFFGEGSRLTVL.

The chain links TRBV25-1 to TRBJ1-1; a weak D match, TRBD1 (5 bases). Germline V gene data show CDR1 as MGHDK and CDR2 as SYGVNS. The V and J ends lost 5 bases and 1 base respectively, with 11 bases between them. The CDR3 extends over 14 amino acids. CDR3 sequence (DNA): TGTGCCAGCAGTTGGGGCGAGGGGAACACTGAAGCTTTCTTT. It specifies CASSWGEGNTEAFF.

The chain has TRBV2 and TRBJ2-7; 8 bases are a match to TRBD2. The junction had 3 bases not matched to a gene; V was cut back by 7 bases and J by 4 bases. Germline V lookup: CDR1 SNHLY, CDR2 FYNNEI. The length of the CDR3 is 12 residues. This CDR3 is CASNGRGYEQYF. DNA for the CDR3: TGTGCCAGCAACGGGAGGGGTTACGAGCAGTACTTC.

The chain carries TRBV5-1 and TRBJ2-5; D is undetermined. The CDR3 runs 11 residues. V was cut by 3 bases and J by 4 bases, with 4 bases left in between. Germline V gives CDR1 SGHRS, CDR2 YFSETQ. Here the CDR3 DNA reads TGCGCCAGCAGCTCCCCAGAGACCCAGTACTTC. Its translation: CASSSPETQYF.

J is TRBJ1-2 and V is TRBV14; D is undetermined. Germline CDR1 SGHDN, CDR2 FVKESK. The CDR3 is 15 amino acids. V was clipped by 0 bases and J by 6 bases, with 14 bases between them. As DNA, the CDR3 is TGTGCCAGCAGCCAAGATTTAGGGCTTCCTGATGGCTACACCTTC. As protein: CASSQDLGLPDGYTF. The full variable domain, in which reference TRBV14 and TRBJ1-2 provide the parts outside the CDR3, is EAGVTQFPSHSVIEKGQTVTLRCDPISGHDNLYWYRRVMGKEIKFLLHFVKESKQDESGMPNNRFLAERTGGTYSTLKVQPAELEDSGVYFCASSQDLGLPDGYTFGSGTRLTVV.

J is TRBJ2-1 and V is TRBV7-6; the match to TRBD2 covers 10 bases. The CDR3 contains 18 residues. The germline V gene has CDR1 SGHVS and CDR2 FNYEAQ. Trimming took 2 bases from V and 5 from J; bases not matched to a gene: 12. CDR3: CASSLTTSGPAYDNEQFF. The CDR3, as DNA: TGTGCCAGCAGCTTAACGACTAGCGGGCCGGCGTACGACAATGAGCAGTTCTTC.

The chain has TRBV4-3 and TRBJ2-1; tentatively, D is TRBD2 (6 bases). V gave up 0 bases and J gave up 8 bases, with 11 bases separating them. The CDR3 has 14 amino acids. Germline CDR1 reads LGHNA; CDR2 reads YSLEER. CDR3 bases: TGCGCCAGCAGCCAAGATCGGGGGTATGATGAGCAGTTCTTC. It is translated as CASSQDRGYDEQFF.